This entry describes one TCR beta chain. Profiling relied on immunoSEQ multiplex PCR, and the TCRdb table lists in-frame clones only, not all of them. Among 85,000 to 90,000 clones listed, around 90% were seen once. This record belongs to a study of T cell responses to AZD1222 COVID-19 vaccine. In the study overall: Both about-4-week and about-12-week second-dose recipients were combined.

The CDR3 has 15 residues. With V trimmed by 6 bases and J by 7 bases, 11 bases remained unmatched. Germline V gene sequence: CDR1 SGDLS, CDR2 YYNGEE. Sequencing used peripheral blood, obtained on day 0 of AZD1222 vaccination. The chain is built from TRBV9 and TRBJ1-4, with 8 bases matching TRBD1. The receptor comes from an adult in good health. This CDR3 reads CASNLQGVVGEKLFF. In DNA, the CDR3 is TGTGCCAGCAACCTACAGGGGGTGGTAGGTGAAAAACTGTTTTTT.